The clone carrying this T cell receptor (beta chain) appeared once. Its antigen is not known. This specimen belongs to a study of shared clonotypes between healthy human individuals. Study details: Donors had three CD4 naive, three CD4 memory, two CD8 naive and one CD8 memory plate apiece. Study-wide findings and caveats: Non-shared clonotypes were found to have lower generation probabilities than the clonotypes that were shared by all four of the sorted-subset donors. Naive subsets tended to show greater estimated richness than memory subsets.

The germline V gene encodes CDR1 SGHNT and CDR2 YYREEE (reference sequence). The CDR3 runs 18 residues. Germline trimming cut 3 bases from V and 2 bases from J; bases unmatched to any gene: 9. Clones were read by immunoSEQ multiplex PCR, and TCRdb kept only the in-frame ones, dropping some. This sample carries around 2.1 million clones, approximately 94% of them seen once, and the ten largest clones take roughly 0.13%. This TCR was recovered from a man younger than 35 in good health. Sequencing input: naive CD4+ T cells sorted from blood. Subset described: CD45RA+ positively selected. The rearrangement uses TRBV5-4 and TRBJ2-7; 15 bases are a match to TRBD2. CDR3 protein: CASSSSGLAGGRAYEQYF. DNA for the CDR3: TGTGCCAGCAGCTCCTCGGGACTAGCGGGGGGCCGCGCCTACGAGCAGTACTTC.